This T cell receptor (beta chain) was sequenced for a study of blood T cell repertoires in COVID-19. Study context: The United States, Italy and Spain supplied acute and convalescent COVID-19 samples. The cDNA or gDNA used as material had been derived from T cells, B-cell-depleted T cells, or PBMCs.

Original processing methods: Estimated nucleated cell counts came from reference gene primer amplification. Profiled with immunoSEQ multiplex PCR; TCRdb holds only in-frame clones, not every one. The V and J calls and the clone size are those of that table, but D and trimming were determined from the DNA. The table lists 150,000 to 200,000 clones, 87% of them singletons. Germline CDR1 GTSNPN, CDR2 SVGIG (reference sequence). The CDR3 consists of 15 residues. Germline trimming cut 2 bases from V and 0 bases from J; bases unmatched to any gene: 2. V usage is TRBV30 and J usage is TRBJ1-4; TRBD1 matches 8 bases. The sequence was collected from a woman aged 18 to 35 who had recovered from COVID-19. The sequenced sample was peripheral blood. The CDR3 DNA follows: TGTGCCTGGAGTCTGACAGGGGCAACTAATGAAAAACTGTTTTTT. Translating gives CAWSLTGATNEKLFF.